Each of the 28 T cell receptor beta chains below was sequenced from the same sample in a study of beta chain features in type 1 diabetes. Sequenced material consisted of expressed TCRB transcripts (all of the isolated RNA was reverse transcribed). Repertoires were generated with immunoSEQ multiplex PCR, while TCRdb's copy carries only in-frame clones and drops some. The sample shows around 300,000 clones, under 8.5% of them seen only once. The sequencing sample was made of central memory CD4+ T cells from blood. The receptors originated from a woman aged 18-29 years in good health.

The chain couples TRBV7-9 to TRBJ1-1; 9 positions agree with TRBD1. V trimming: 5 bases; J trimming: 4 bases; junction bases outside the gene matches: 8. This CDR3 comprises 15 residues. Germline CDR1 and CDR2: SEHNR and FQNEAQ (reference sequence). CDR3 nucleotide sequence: TGTGCCAGCAGCCCCTTGACAGGGGGGCCCACTGAAGCTTTCTTT. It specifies CASSPLTGGPTEAFF. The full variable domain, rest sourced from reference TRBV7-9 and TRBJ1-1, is DTGVSQNPRHKITKRGQNVTFRCDPISEHNRLYWYRQTLGQGPEFLTYFQNEAQLEKSRLLSDRFSAERPKGSFSTLEIQRTEQGDSAMYLCASSPLTGGPTEAFFGQGTRLTVV.

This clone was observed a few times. Here the CDR3 reads CASSLVASVRGQSDTQYF. CDR3 bases: TGTGCCAGCAGCTTAGTAGCCTCGGTCAGGGGGCAATCAGATACGCAGTATTTT. The chain links TRBV7-6 to TRBJ2-3; 8 positions agree with TRBD1. CDR3 length equals 18 residues. CDR1 and CDR2 (germline): SGHVS, FNYEAQ. After removal of 1 base from V and 4 bases from J, the junction contained 13 bases not matched to a gene. The full variable domain, in which reference TRBV7-6 and TRBJ2-3 provide the parts outside the CDR3, is GAGVSQSPRYKVTKRGQDVALRCDPISGHVSLYWYRQALGQGPEFLTYFNYEAQQDKSGLPNDRFSAERPEGSISTLTIQRTEQRDSAMYRCASSLVASVRGQSDTQYFGPGTRLTVL.

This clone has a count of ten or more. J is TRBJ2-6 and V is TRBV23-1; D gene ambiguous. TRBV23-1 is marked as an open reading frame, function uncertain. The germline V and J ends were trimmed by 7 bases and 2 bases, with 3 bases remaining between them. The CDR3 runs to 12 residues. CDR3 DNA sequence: TGCGCCAGCAATGCTGGGGCCAACGTCCTGACTTTC. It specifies CASNAGANVLTF.

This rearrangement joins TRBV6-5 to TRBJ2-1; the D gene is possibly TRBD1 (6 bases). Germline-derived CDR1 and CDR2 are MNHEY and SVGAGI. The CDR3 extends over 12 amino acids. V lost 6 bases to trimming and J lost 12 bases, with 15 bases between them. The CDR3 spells CASRPSTGGQFF. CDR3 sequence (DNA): TGTGCCAGCAGGCCGTCGACAGGCGGGCAGTTCTTC.

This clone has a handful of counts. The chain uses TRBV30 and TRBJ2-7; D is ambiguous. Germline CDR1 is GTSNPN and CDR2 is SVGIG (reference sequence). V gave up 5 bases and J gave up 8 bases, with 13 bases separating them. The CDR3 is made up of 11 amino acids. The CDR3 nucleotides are TGTGCCTGGGGGTCTCTACGAAAGCAGTACTTC. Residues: CAWGSLRKQYF. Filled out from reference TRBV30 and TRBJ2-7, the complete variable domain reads SQTIHQWPATLVQPVGSPLSLECTVEGTSNPNLYWYRQAAGRGLQLLFYSVGIGQISSEVPQNLSASRPQDRQFILSSKKLLLSDSGFYLCAWGSLRKQYFGPGTRLTVT.

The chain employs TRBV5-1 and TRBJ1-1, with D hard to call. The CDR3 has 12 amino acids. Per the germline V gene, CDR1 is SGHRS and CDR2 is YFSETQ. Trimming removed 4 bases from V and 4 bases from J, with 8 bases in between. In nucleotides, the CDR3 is TGCGCCAGCAGCGTCGATCTCACTGAAGCTTTCTTT. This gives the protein CASSVDLTEAFF.

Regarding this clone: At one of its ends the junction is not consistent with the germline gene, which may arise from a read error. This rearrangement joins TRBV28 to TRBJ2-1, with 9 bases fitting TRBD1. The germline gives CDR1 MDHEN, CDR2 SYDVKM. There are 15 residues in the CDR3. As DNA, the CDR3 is TGTGCCAGCAGACACCGGGACAGGGTTTACAGTGAGCAGTTCTTC. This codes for CASRHRDRVYSEQFF.

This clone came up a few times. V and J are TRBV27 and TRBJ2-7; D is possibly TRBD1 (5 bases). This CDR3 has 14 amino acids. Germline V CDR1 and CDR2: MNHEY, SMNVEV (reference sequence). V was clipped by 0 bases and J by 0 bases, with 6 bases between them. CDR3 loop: CASSLSGASYEQYF. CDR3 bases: TGTGCCAGCAGTTTATCAGGGGCCTCCTACGAGCAGTACTTC.

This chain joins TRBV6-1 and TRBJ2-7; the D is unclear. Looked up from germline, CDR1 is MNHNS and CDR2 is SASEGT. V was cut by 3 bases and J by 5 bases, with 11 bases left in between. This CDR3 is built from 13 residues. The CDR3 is CASSDAQTDEQYF. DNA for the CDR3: TGTGCCAGCAGTGACGCCCAAACTGACGAGCAGTACTTC.

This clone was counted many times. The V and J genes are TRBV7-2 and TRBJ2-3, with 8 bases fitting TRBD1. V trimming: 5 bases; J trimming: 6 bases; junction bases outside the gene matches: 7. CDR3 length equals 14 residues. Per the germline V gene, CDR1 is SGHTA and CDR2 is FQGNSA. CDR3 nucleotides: TGTGCCAGCAGCCAATTACAGGGGGTTGATACGCAGTATTTT. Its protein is CASSQLQGVDTQYF.

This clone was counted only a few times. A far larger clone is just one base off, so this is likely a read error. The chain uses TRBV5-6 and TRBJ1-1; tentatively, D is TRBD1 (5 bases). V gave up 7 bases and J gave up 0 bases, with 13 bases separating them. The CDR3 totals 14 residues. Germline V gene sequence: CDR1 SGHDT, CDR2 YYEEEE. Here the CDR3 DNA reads TGTGCCAGCCGTCGGGCGGGGGTGAACACTGAAGCTTTCTTT. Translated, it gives CASRRAGVNTEAFF.

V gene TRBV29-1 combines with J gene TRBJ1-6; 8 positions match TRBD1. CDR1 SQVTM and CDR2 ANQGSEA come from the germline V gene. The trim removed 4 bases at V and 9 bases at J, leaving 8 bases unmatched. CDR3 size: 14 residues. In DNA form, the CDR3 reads TGCAGCGTTGTCCGGACAGGGCCAACTTCACCCCTCCACTTT. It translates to CSVVRTGPTSPLHF.

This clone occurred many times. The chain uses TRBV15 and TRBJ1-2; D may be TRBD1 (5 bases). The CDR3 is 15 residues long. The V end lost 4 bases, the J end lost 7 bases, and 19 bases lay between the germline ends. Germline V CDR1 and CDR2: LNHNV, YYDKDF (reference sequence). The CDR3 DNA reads TGTGCCACCAGCAAAAGACAGACTAAACAGATTGGCTACACCTTC. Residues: CATSKRQTKQIGYTF.

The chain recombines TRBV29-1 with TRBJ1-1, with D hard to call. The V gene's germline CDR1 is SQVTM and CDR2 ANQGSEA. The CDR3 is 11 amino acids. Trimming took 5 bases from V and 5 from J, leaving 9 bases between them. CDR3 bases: TGCAGCGTTCAGTTTAGGACTGAAGCTTTCTTT. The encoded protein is CSVQFRTEAFF. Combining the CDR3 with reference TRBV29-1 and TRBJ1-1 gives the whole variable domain SAVISQKPSRDICQRGTSLTIQCQVDSQVTMMFWYRQQPGQSLTLIATANQGSEATYESGFVIDKFPISRPNLTFSTLTVSNMSPEDSSIYLCSVQFRTEAFFGQGTRLTVV.

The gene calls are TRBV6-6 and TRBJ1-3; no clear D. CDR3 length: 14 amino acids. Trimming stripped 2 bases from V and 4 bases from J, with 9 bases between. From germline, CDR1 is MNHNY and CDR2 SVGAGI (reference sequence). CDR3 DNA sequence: TGTGCCAGCAGTTACCTCGGACGAGGAAACACCATATATTTT. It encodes CASSYLGRGNTIYF.

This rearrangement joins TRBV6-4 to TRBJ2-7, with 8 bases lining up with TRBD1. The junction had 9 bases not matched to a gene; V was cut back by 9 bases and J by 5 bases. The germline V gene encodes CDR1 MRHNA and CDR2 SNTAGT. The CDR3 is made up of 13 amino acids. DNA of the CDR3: TGTGCCAGGTCACATTTGGACAGGGACGAGCAGTACGTC. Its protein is CARSHLDRDEQYV.

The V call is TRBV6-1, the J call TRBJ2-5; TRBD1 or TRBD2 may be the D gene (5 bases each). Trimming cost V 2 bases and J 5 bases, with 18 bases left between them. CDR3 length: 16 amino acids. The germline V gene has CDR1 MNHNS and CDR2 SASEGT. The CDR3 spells CASSERGPRVGETQYF. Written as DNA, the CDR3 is TGTGCCAGCAGTGAACGGGGCCCGCGGGTTGGGGAGACCCAGTACTTC.

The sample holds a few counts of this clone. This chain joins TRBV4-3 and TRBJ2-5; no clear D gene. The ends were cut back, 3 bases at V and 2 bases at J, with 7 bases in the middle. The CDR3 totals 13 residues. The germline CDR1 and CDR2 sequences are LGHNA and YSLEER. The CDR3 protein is CASSQLGQETQYF. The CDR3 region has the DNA TGCGCCAGCAGCCAGCTGGGACAAGAGACCCAGTACTTC.

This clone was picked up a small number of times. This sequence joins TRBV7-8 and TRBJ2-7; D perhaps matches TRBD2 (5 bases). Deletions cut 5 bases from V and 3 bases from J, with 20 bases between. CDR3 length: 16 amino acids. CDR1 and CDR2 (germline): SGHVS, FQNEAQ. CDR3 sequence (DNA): TGTGCCAGCAGCCCGAGCGGCGGACGCCCCCTCTACGAGCAGTACTTC. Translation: CASSPSGGRPLYEQYF.

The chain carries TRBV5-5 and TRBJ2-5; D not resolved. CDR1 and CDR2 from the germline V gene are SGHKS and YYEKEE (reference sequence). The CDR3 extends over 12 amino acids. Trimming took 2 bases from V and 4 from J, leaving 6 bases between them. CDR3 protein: CASSLQRETQYF. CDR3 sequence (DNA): TGTGCCAGCAGCTTACAGAGAGAGACCCAGTACTTC.

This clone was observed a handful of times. In DNA, the CDR3 is TGTGCCTGGCGAGGTGTGGGGGCTGATGGCTACACCTTC. Translation gives CAWRGVGADGYTF. V usage is TRBV30 and J usage is TRBJ1-2, with a weak D call TRBD1 (6 bases). The CDR3 loop spans 13 amino acids. V was cut by 5 bases and J by 6 bases, with 16 bases left in between. The germline V gene has CDR1 GTSNPN and CDR2 SVGIG (reference sequence). Complete variable domain (other parts from reference TRBV30 and TRBJ1-2): SQTIHQWPATLVQPVGSPLSLECTVEGTSNPNLYWYRQAAGRGLQLLFYSVGIGQISSEVPQNLSASRPQDRQFILSSKKLLLSDSGFYLCAWRGVGADGYTFGSGTRLTVV.

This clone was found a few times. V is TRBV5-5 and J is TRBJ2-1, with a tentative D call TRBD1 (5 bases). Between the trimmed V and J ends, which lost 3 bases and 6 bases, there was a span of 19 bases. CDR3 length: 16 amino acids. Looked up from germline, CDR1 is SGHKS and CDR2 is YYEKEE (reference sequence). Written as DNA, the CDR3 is TGTGCCAGCAGCTCCCCTGGGGCGGACCGAACCAATGAGCAGTTCTTC. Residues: CASSSPGADRTNEQFF.

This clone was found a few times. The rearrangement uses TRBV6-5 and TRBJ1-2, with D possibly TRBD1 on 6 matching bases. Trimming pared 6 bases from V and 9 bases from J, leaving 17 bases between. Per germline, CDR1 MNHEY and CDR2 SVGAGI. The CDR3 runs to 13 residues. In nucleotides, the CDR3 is TGTGCCAGCAGCTACAGGGTCGGGGATCGCTACACCTTC. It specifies CASSYRVGDRYTF.

The chain's CDR3 is CASSLRNRAGGYTF. In DNA form, the CDR3 reads TGTGCCAGCAGCCTGAGGAACAGGGCGGGAGGCTACACCTTC. The chain uses TRBV7-8 and TRBJ1-2; D might be TRBD1 (6 bases). V was cut by 5 bases and J by 8 bases, with 18 bases left in between. This CDR3 spans 14 amino acids. Per the germline V gene, CDR1 is SGHVS and CDR2 is FQNEAQ.

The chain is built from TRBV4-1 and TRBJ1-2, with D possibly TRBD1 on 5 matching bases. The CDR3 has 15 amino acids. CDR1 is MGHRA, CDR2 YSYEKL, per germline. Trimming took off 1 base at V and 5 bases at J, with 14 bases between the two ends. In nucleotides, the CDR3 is TGCGCCAGCAGCCAAGTTGAACAGGTCCTTTATGGCTACACCTTC. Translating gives CASSQVEQVLYGYTF.

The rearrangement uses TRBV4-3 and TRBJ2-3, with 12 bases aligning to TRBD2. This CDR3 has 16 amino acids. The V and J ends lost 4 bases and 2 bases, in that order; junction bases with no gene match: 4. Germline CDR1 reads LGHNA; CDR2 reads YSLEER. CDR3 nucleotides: TGCGCCAGCAGCCCAGGACTAGCGGGACTCACAGATACGCAGTATTTT. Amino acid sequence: CASSPGLAGLTDTQYF.

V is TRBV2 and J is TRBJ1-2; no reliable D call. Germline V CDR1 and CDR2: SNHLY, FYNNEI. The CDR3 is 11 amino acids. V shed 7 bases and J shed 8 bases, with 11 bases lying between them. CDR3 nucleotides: TGTGCCAGCACCCTACAAGAGGGCTACACCTTC. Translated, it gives CASTLQEGYTF.

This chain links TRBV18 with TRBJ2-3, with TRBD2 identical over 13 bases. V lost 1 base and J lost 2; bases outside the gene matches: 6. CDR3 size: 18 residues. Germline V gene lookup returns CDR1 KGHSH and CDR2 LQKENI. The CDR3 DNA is TGTGCCAGCTCACCACGCGGACTAGCGGGGGATATCACAGATACGCAGTATTTT. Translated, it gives CASSPRGLAGDITDTQYF.